A selection of T cell receptor beta chains follows, all from one sample in a study of CD8 T cells in ankylosing spondylitis. MiXCR was run by TCRdb on the 5' RACE reads, yielding one entry per CDR3 protein. Among roughly 700,000 distinct CDR3 sequences, over 15% were seen once, and the ten largest hold 19%. The sample consisted of blood, either unsorted or a sorted T cell fraction (not recorded which). The receptors shown here come from a male donor with ankylosing spondylitis. Each CDR3 is given with its conserved first and last residue. Fields, in order: V gene, D gene, clone size, J gene, CDR3 DNA, CDR3 protein. A D gene is named only where the DNA matches it firmly. For some rows the clone size is stated as once, few or many, or as a class when expanded; others skip it.

>TRBV12-3/TRBV12-4|TRBD1|NA|TRBJ1-1
TGTGCCAGCAGTGCGACAGGGTTGAACACTGAAGCTTTCTTT
CASSATGLNTEAFF
>TRBV18|NA|few|TRBJ1-5
TGTGCCAGCTCACCCGCGGGGCCAGGTCAGCCCCAGCATTTT
CASSPAGPGQPQHF
>TRBV20-1|NA|NA|TRBJ2-3
TGCAGTGCTAGAAACAGAACAGATACGCAGTATTTT
CSARNRTDTQYF
>TRBV24-1|NA|few|TRBJ2-7
TGTGCCACCAGTGATAACACCGGCCATGAGCAGTACTTC
CATSDNTGHEQYF
>TRBV7-2|NA|NA|TRBJ1-5
TGTGCCAGCAGCTGGGAGGGAGGGAAAAATCAGCCCCAGCATTTT
CASSWEGGKNQPQHF
>TRBV6-2/TRBV6-3|TRBD1|few|TRBJ2-7
TGTGCCAGCAGATCGAGAGGGACAGTCCCCTACGAGCAGTACTTC
CASRSRGTVPYEQYF
>TRBV7-2|NA|few|TRBJ2-5
TGTGCCAGCACCTACACAAGGAACCAAGAGACCCAGTACTTC
CASTYTRNQETQYF
>TRBV29-1|NA|NA|TRBJ1-2
TGCAGCGTTCAGCTGGGGACGAACTATGGCTACACCTTC
CSVQLGTNYGYTF
>TRBV4-1|NA|few|TRBJ1-5
TGCGCCAGCAGCCAAGAATGGGGGTTGGGTAATCAGCCCCAGCATTTT
CASSQEWGLGNQPQHF
>TRBV12-3/TRBV12-4|TRBD2|many|TRBJ2-3
TGTGCCAGCTCACTCCGGACTAGCGGTACAGATACGCAGTATTTT
CASSLRTSGTDTQYF
>TRBV4-1|TRBD2|few|TRBJ2-1
TGCGCCAGCAGCCAAGTAGGCCGGGGGGGACTAGCGGGAACCAATGAGCAGTTCTTC
CASSQVGRGGLAGTNEQFF
>TRBV6-2/TRBV6-3|TRBD2|few|TRBJ2-2
TGTGCCAGCAGTCACAGACCACTTTCTAGCGGAGCGGAGGAGCTGTTTTTT
CASSHRPLSSGAEELFF
>TRBV5-1|TRBD2|NA|TRBJ2-5
TGCGCCAGCAGCCTTACTAGCGGGGGGAACGCAGAGACCCAGTACTTC
CASSLTSGGNAETQYF
>TRBV7-2|TRBD1|few|TRBJ2-1
TGTGCCAGCGGGGGACAGGGGGCGAGTAATGAGCAGTTCTTC
CASGGQGASNEQFF
>TRBV20-1|NA|NA|TRBJ1-5
TGCAGTGCTACCCCTCCTGAGGGCACAGGGATGAGAGAGCCCCAGCATTTT
CSATPPEGTGMREPQHF
>TRBV7-9|TRBD1|NA|TRBJ2-2
TGTGCCAGCAGCTCCCGGGACAGCCTTTGGACCGGGGAGCTGTTTTTT
CASSSRDSLWTGELFF
>TRBV9|TRBD2|NA|TRBJ2-3
TGTGCCAGCAGCTCTCCGGGGGGGCTAAACGAGGATACGCAGTATTTT
CASSSPGGLNEDTQYF
>TRBV4-3|TRBD2|NA|TRBJ2-7
TGCGCCAGCAGCCCAAGCGTGGGGACTAGCTCTTTCGAGCAGTACTTC
CASSPSVGTSSFEQYF
>TRBV20-1|NA|few|TRBJ1-2
TGCAGTGCTAGAGAGGTTGGCAGGGGCCAAGCTAACTATGGCTACACCTTC
CSAREVGRGQANYGYTF
>TRBV2|NA|many|TRBJ2-7
TGTGCCAGCAGTGCACAGAGATCCTACGAGCAGTACTTC
CASSAQRSYEQYF
>TRBV6-2/TRBV6-3|TRBD2|few|TRBJ2-1
TGTGCCAGCACCATACTAGCGGGAGTTAGAAATGAGCAGTTCTTC
CASTILAGVRNEQFF
>TRBV20-1|TRBD2|NA|TRBJ2-7
TGCAGTGCAAACAGCGGGAGGGCTTCCTACGAGCAGTACTTC
CSANSGRASYEQYF
>TRBV7-2|NA|few|TRBJ2-1
TGTGCCAGCAGCGTCGCGGCCGGGGCAATCGGTGAGCAGTTCTTC
CASSVAAGAIGEQFF
>TRBV6-5|NA|few|TRBJ2-1
TGTGCCAGCAGGGGGAGCTACCAGCAGTTCTTC
CASRGSYQQFF
>TRBV6-2/TRBV6-3|TRBD1|many|TRBJ1-2
TGTGCCAGCAGTTACTCCCGAACAGGGGGCAGCTATGGCTACACCTTC
CASSYSRTGGSYGYTF